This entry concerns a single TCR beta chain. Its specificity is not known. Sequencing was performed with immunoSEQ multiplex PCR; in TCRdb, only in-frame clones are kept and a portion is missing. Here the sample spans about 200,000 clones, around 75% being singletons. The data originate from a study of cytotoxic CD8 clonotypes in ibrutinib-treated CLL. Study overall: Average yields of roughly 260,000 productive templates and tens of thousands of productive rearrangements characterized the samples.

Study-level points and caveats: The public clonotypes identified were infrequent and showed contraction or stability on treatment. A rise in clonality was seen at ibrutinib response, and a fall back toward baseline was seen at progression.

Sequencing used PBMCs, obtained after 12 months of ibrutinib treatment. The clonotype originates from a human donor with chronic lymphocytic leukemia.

The CDR3 loop is CASSYQGRRTEAFF. As DNA, the CDR3 is TGTGCCAGCAGTTACCAGGGGCGACGCACTGAAGCTTTCTTT. The V gene is TRBV6-5, the J gene TRBJ1-1; tentatively, D is TRBD1 (6 bases). V lost 2 bases to trimming and J lost 4 bases, with 11 bases between them. CDR1 and CDR2 from the germline V gene are MNHEY and SVGAGI. This CDR3 is built from 14 residues.